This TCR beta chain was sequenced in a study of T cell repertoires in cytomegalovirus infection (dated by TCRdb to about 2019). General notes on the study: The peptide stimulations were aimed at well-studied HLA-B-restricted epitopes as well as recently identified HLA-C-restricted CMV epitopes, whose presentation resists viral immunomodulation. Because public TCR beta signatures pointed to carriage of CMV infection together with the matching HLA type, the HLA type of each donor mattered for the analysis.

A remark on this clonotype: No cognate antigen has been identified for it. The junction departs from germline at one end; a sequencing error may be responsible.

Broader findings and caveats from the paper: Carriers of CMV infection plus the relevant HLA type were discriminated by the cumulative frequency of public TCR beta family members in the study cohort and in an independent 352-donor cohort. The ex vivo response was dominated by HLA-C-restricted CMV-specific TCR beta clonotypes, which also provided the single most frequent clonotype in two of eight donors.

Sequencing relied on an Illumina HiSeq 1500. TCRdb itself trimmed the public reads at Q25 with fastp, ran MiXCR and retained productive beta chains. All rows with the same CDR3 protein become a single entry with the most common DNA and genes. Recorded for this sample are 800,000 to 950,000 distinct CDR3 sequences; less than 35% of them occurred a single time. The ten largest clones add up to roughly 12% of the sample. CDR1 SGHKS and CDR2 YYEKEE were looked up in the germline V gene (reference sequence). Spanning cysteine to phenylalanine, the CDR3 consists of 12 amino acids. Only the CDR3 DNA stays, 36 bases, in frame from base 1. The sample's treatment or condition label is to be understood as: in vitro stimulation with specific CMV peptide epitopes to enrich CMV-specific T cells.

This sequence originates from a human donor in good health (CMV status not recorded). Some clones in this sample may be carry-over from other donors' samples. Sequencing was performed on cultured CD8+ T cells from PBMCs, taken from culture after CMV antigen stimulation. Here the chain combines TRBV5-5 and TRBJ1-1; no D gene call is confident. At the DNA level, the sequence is TGTGCCAGCAGGCCTAGGGAGGCTGAATCTTTCTTT. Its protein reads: CASRPREAESFF. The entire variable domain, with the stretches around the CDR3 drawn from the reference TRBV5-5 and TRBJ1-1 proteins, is DAGVTQSPTHLIKTRGQQVTLRCSPISGHKSVSWYQQVLGQGPQFIFQYYEKEERGRGNFPDRFSARQFPNYSSELNVNALLLGDSALYLCASRPREAESFFGQGTRLTVV.